This T cell receptor beta chain was obtained from a study of OX40 agonist ivuxolimab in advanced cancers. Study background: Three individuals attained partial responses, comprising one hepatocellular carcinoma case and two cutaneous melanoma cases.

V lost 1 base, J lost 7 bases, and 7 bases stayed unmatched. Germline CDR1 SGHTA, CDR2 FQGNSA. The CDR3 is 16 residues long. Profiled with immunoSEQ multiplex PCR; TCRdb holds only in-frame clones, not every one. The data show tens of thousands of clones, over 75% seen once. This TCR was recovered from an adult with an advanced solid tumor such as melanoma, head and neck, liver or kidney cancer. The rearrangement joins TRBV7-2 to TRBJ2-1; 10 bases map to TRBD2. Sequenced here: CD4+ or CD8+ T cells sorted from blood, sampled in a trial of the OX40 agonist ivuxolimab. CDR3 residues: CASSLVLAGGRNEQFF. The CDR3 DNA is TGTGCCAGCAGCTTAGTCTTAGCGGGAGGCCGGAATGAGCAGTTCTTC.